This T cell receptor beta chain was captured by sequencing in a study of shared clonotypes between healthy human individuals. This clone was recorded once. No antigen is known for it. Study findings and constraints: Naive subsets generally had larger estimated richness than memory subsets.

Germline CDR1 and CDR2: MGHDK and SYGVNS. There are 16 residues in the CDR3. The trim removed 3 bases at V and 3 bases at J, leaving 8 bases unmatched. This table comes from immunoSEQ multiplex PCR, and its TCRdb copy is limited to in-frame clones, with some not included. The table shows approximately 2,000,000 clones, with roughly 90% occurring only once. Sequencing was carried out using naive CD4+ T cells from PBMCs. The subset: CD45RA+ positively selected. The chain joins TRBV25-1 to TRBJ2-1, with 7 nucleotides matching TRBD1. This TCR derives from a man aged 18 to 29 in good health. Some clones in this sample may be carry-over from other donors' samples. The CDR3, as DNA: TGTGCCAGCAGTGAGCCTGGGACAGTTAACTACAATGAGCAGTTCTTC. This gives the protein CASSEPGTVNYNEQFF. Complete variable domain (other parts from reference TRBV25-1 and TRBJ2-1): EADIYQTPRYLVIGTGKKITLECSQTMGHDKMYWYQQDPGMELHLIHYSYGVNSTEKGDLSSESTVSRIRTEHFPLTLESARPSHTSQYLCASSEPGTVNYNEQFFGPGTRLTVL.